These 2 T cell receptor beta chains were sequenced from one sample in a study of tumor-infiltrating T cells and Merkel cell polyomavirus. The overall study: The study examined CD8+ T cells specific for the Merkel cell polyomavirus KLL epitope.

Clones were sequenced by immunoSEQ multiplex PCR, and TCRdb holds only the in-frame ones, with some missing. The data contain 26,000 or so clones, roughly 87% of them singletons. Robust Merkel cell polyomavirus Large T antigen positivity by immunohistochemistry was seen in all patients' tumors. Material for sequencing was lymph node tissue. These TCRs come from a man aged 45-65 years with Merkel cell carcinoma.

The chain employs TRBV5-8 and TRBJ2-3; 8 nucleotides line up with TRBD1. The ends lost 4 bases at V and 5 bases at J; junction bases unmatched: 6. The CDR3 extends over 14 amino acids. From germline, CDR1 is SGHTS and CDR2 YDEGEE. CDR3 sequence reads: CASSPGQGGDTQYF. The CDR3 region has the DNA TGTGCCAGCAGCCCCGGACAGGGTGGAGATACGCAGTATTTT.

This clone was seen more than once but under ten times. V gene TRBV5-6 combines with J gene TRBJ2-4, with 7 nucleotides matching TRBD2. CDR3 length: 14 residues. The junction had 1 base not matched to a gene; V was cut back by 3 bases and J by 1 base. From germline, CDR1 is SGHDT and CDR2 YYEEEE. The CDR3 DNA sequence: TGTGCCAGCAGCTGGGGGGGGGCCAAAAACATTCAGTACTTC. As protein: CASSWGGAKNIQYF.